The TCR beta chain described here comes from a study of T cell changes during pregnancy in multiple sclerosis. The CDR3 is 15 amino acids. CDR1 SGHTA and CDR2 FQGNSA come from the germline V gene. Trimming cost V 2 bases and J 5 bases, with 16 bases left between them. The protocol was immunoSEQ multiplex PCR, while the TCRdb copy is restricted to in-frame clones and leaves out a portion. Of about 61,000 clones in the sample, more than 80% were seen once. This rearrangement joins TRBV7-2 to TRBJ2-7, with D maybe TRBD1 (6 bases). The sample in question was peripheral blood, obtained in the first trimester of pregnancy. This sequence was found in a female donor in good health, enrolled as a control in a pregnancy study. As DNA, the CDR3 is TGTGCCAGCAGCTTAAAAGGGGATTACAGGGACGAGCAGTACTTC. It codes for CASSLKGDYRDEQYF.